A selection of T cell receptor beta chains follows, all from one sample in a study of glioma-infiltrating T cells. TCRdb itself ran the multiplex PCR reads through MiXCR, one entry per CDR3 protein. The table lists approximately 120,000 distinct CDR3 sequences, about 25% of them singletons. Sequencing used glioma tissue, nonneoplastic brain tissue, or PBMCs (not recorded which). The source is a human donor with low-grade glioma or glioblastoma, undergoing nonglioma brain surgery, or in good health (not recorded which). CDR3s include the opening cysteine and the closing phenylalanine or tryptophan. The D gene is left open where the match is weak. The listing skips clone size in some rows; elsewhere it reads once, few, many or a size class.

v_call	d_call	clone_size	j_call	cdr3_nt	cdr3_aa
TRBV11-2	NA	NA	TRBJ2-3	TGTGCCAGCAGCGCGGACGCGGGCGCTACGCAGTATTTT	CASSADAGATQYF
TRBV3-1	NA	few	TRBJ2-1	TGTGCCAGCAGCCCCAACGGACACAATGAGCAGTTCTTC	CASSPNGHNEQFF
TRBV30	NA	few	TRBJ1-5	TGTGCCTGGAGTGCCTCCTTAGCTCAGCCCCAGCATTTT	CAWSASLAQPQHF
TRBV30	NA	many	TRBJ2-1	TGTGCCTGGAGCGCCGCCGCGAATGAGCAGTTCTTC	CAWSAAANEQFF
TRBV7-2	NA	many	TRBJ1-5	TGTGCCAGCAGTTCCACGACCGGGCAGCCCCAGCATTTT	CASSSTTGQPQHF
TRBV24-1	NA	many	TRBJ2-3	TGTGCCACCAGTGATCCCGGGACTTCTCGGGATACGCAGTATTTT	CATSDPGTSRDTQYF
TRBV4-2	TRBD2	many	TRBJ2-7	TGTGCCAGCAGCCAAGTTGGGACTAGCTCCGAGCAGTACTTC	CASSQVGTSSEQYF
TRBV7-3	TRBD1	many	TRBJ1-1	TGTGCCAGCACAACAGGGGGGGGCACTGAAGCTTTCTTT	CASTTGGGTEAFF
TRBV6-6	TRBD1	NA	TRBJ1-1	TGTGCCAGCAGTTACTCCTCGGGACAGGGAAAGACTGAAGCCTTCTTT	CASSYSSGQGKTEAFF
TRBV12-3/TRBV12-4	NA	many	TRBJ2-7	TGTGCCAGCAGCTACGCAGGGTCCTACGAGCAGTACTTC	CASSYAGSYEQYF
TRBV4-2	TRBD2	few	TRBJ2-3	TGTGCCAGTAGCCAGGCCTTAGCGGGGGTGAACACAGATACGCAGTATTTT	CASSQALAGVNTDTQYF
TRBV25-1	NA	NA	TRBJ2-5	TGTGCCAGCAGGAACTCGAGAGTAAGCCAAGAGAGTCAGTACTTC	CASRNSRVSQESQYF
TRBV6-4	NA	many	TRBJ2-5	TGTGCCAGCAGTGAATTCGGCTTGGGGACCCAGTACTTC	CASSEFGLGTQYF
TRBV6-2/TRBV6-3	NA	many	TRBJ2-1	TGTGCCAGCACTAGTGGGCCCTACAATGAGCAGTTCTTC	CASTSGPYNEQFF
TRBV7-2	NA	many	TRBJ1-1	TGTGCCAGCAGTTTAGGAGCGAACACTGAAGCTTTCTTT	CASSLGANTEAFF
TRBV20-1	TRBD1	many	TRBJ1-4	TGCAGTGCTATTGACAGGGAGCGCGAAAAACTGTTTTTT	CSAIDREREKLFF
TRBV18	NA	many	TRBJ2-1	TGTGCCACTCGGAGGGCCGAAGTGAATGAGCAGTTCTTC	CATRRAEVNEQFF
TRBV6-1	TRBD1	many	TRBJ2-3	TGTGCCAGCAGGTTGACAGGGGGAACCACAGATACGCAGTATTTT	CASRLTGGTTDTQYF
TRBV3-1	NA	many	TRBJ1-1	TGTGCCAGCAGCCAAGTACAGGGGAACACTGAAGCTTTCTTT	CASSQVQGNTEAFF
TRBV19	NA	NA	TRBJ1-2	TGTGCCAGTAGTTTGGACAGTCGTAACTATGGCTACACCTTC	CASSLDSRNYGYTF
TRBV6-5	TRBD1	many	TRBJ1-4	TGTGCCAGCAGTTACACGCGGGACAGGGGTGAAAAACTGTTTTTT	CASSYTRDRGEKLFF
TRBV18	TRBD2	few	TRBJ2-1	TGTGCCAGCTCACCTAAGGGACTAGCGGGGGCCTACAATGAGCAGTTCTTC	CASSPKGLAGAYNEQFF
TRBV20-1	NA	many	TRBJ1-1	TGCAGTGCTCCGGACAGTTCGAACACTGAAGCTTTCTTT	CSAPDSSNTEAFF
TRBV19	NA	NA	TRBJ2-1	TGTGCCAGTAGTTTTCGCGACCCCTTCCCCTCCTACAATGAGCAGTTCTTC	CASSFRDPFPSYNEQFF
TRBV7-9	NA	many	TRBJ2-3	TGTGCCAGCAGCTTCCGGGAGCCCGGTATGGATACGCAGTATTTT	CASSFREPGMDTQYF
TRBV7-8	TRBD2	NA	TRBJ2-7	TGTGCCAGCAGCTTCAGGCGCGGGAGCCCCTACGAGCAGTACTTC	CASSFRRGSPYEQYF
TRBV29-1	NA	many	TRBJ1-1	TGCAGCCCCCTGGCTGGGGGGATGTATGAAGCTTTCTTT	CSPLAGGMYEAFF
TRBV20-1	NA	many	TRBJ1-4	TGCAGTGCTTTTAACCCTGCAACTAATGAAAAACTGTTTTTT	CSAFNPATNEKLFF
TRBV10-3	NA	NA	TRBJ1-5	TGTGCCATCAGTGGAAGAGACAATCAGCCCCAGCATTTT	CAISGRDNQPQHF
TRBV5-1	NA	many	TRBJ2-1	TGCGCCAGCAGCCCGGCCAGAATTAGCTCCTACAATGAGCAGTTCTTC	CASSPARISSYNEQFF
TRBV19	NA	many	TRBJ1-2	TGTGCCAGTAGTCTTTACCCGCCGCAGGGGCCAGGCTATGGCTACACCTTC	CASSLYPPQGPGYGYTF
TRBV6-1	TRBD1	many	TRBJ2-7	TGTGCCAGCAGTATCGGGACAGGGTTGTCCTACGAGCAGTACTTC	CASSIGTGLSYEQYF
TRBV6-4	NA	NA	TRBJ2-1	TGTGCCAGCAGTGAAGAGATCGGGGGAGAGCAGTTCTTC	CASSEEIGGEQFF